A single sample is the source of the 31 T cell receptor beta chains below, sequenced in a study of neurological immune-mediated disorders. TCRdb re-analysed the 5' RACE reads in MiXCR, keeping a single row per CDR3 protein. The sample lists 40,000 or so distinct CDR3 sequences; about 2.5% were seen once. Sample: PBMCs. All receptors come from a man in his thirties or forties with multiple sclerosis.

This clonotype occurred many times. The CDR3 DNA reads TGCGCCAGCAGCTTGTGGGGGGAACGCTCCTACAATGAGCAGTTCTTC. It translates to CASSLWGERSYNEQFF. The chain recombines TRBV5-1 with TRBJ2-1; D is possibly TRBD2 (6 bases). Trimming took 1 base from V and 0 from J, leaving 11 bases between them. The length of the CDR3 is 16 residues. CDR1 and CDR2 (germline): SGHRS, YFSETQ.

This clonotype was found many times. The V call is TRBV6-5, the J call TRBJ2-3; 7 bases agree with TRBD2. Germline V gives CDR1 MNHEY, CDR2 SVGAGI. V shed 6 bases, J shed 0 bases, and the junction held 9 bases outside the gene matches. The CDR3 length is 16 residues. DNA for the CDR3: TGTGCCAGCAGCCGAGGGAGCGGGGCTAGCACAGATACGCAGTATTTT. Its protein product is CASSRGSGASTDTQYF.

Many counts were recorded for this clonotype. J is TRBJ2-2 and V is TRBV6-1; D not certain. Germline CDR1 reads MNHNS; CDR2 reads SASEGT. This CDR3 has 14 amino acids. V lost 8 bases to trimming and J lost 3 bases, with 13 bases between them. The CDR3 nucleotides are TGTGCCAGCGGCACTGGTAGGGACACCGGGGAGCTGTTTTTT. Translating it yields CASGTGRDTGELFF.

This clonotype was detected many times. V and J are TRBV20-1 and TRBJ2-3, with 7 positions matching TRBD2. The germline V gene has CDR1 DFQATT and CDR2 SNEGSKA (reference sequence). CDR3 length: 13 residues. With 6 bases clipped from V and 3 bases from J, the junction kept 6 bases outside the gene matches. CDR3 bases: TGCAGTGCCCTAAGCGGGAAGACAGATACGCAGTATTTT. This gives the protein CSALSGKTDTQYF.

The table lists this clonotype with many counts. V gene TRBV7-2 combines with J gene TRBJ2-5; 7 nucleotides line up with TRBD2. The CDR3 sequence is 15 residues long. Germline V lookup: CDR1 SGHTA, CDR2 FQGNSA. J was trimmed by 2 bases and V by 4 bases; bases with no gene match: 7. Here the CDR3 reads CASSSLGGGQETQYF. The CDR3 bases are TGTGCCAGCAGCTCACTGGGGGGGGGTCAAGAGACCCAGTACTTC.

In this sample, this clonotype turned up many times. V and J are TRBV6-5 and TRBJ2-3; 10 bases align to TRBD1. V shed 6 bases, J shed 3 bases, and the junction held 6 bases outside the gene matches. From germline, CDR1 is MNHEY and CDR2 SVGAGI. This CDR3 has 15 residues. The CDR3 loop reads CASRRQGAETDTQYF. Here the CDR3 DNA reads TGTGCCAGCAGAAGACAGGGGGCAGAGACAGATACGCAGTATTTT.

This clonotype was picked up many times. The gene calls are TRBV9 and TRBJ2-2; D is possibly TRBD2 (5 bases). Trimming shortened V by 2 bases and J by 2 bases, and 10 bases separated the two germline ends. Germline V gene data show CDR1 as SGDLS and CDR2 as YYNGEE. The CDR3 spans 15 residues. In DNA form, the CDR3 reads TGTGCCAGCAGCGTCACTAGTAGAAACACCGGGGAGCTGTTTTTT. Amino acids: CASSVTSRNTGELFF.

There are many counts of this clonotype. V and J are TRBV7-9 and TRBJ2-1; 7 nucleotides line up with TRBD1. V gave up 5 bases and J gave up 6 bases; unmatched junction bases: 13. The germline gives CDR1 SEHNR, CDR2 FQNEAQ (reference sequence). The CDR3 is made up of 16 amino acids. The CDR3 protein is CASSERQGHRRNEQFF. The CDR3 DNA reads as TGTGCCAGCAGCGAAAGACAGGGACACCGTCGCAATGAGCAGTTCTTC.

This clonotype came up many times. This rearrangement joins TRBV20-1 to TRBJ1-4; no clear D. The CDR3 sequence is 17 residues long. Trimming took 2 bases from V and 8 from J, leaving 24 bases between them. Germline CDR1 is DFQATT and CDR2 is SNEGSKA (reference sequence). The CDR3 nucleotides are TGCAGTGCTAGACGCAGCTACTTCGTCGAGGTTGAGGAAAAACTGTTTTTT. It yields the protein CSARRSYFVEVEEKLFF.

This clonotype was seen many times. This chain connects TRBV4-2 to TRBJ1-4, with a tentative D call TRBD1 (5 bases). The germline V gene encodes CDR1 LGHNA and CDR2 YNFKEQ. V lost 0 bases, J lost 6 bases, and 14 bases lay in between. This CDR3 comprises 16 residues. This chain's CDR3 is CASSQERGTGDEKLFF. For the CDR3, the DNA is TGTGCCAGCAGCCAAGAACGGGGTACAGGAGATGAAAAACTGTTTTTT.

This clonotype has at least ten counts. The V and J genes are TRBV9 and TRBJ2-4; a possible D gene is TRBD2 (5 bases). The CDR3 contains 14 residues. CDR1 is SGDLS, CDR2 YYNGEE, per germline. V gave up 3 bases and J gave up 5 bases, with 12 bases separating them. CDR3 nucleotides: TGTGCCAGCAGCGGGGCTAGCATCCAAAACATTCAGTACTTC. This gives the protein CASSGASIQNIQYF.

The table lists this clonotype with many counts. The chain combines TRBV20-1 with TRBJ2-1; either TRBD1 or TRBD2 may fit D (6 bases each). The CDR3 runs to 13 residues. V lost 7 bases, J lost 9 bases, and 19 bases lay in between. CDR1 and CDR2 (germline): DFQATT, SNEGSKA (reference sequence). Written as DNA, the CDR3 is TGCAGTGGAGGGGGGCCGCGCCTGCTTGAGCAGTTCTTC. This translates into CSGGGPRLLEQFF.

This clonotype was seen ten or more times. This chain joins TRBV20-1 and TRBJ2-3; TRBD1 agrees at 9 bases. The CDR3 runs 16 residues. CDR1 is DFQATT, CDR2 SNEGSKA, per germline (reference sequence). V shed 0 bases and J 2 bases; nucleotides not matched to a gene: 6. Here the CDR3 reads CSARDPGQGPTDTQYF. Written as DNA, the CDR3 is TGCAGTGCTAGAGATCCGGGACAGGGACCCACAGATACGCAGTATTTT.

This clonotype showed up many times. The CDR3 spells CASSLQGARDEQFF. DNA for the CDR3: TGTGCCAGCAGTCTGCAGGGGGCGCGTGATGAGCAGTTCTTC. The chain has TRBV7-9 and TRBJ2-1, with TRBD1 matching 8 bases. The CDR3 is made up of 14 amino acids. J gave up 8 bases and V 6 bases, and 9 bases lay outside the gene matches. The germline CDR1 and CDR2 sequences are SEHNR and FQNEAQ (reference sequence). Complete variable domain (other parts from reference TRBV7-9 and TRBJ2-1): DTGVSQNPRHKITKRGQNVTFRCDPISEHNRLYWYRQTLGQGPEFLTYFQNEAQLEKSRLLSDRFSAERPKGSFSTLEIQRTEQGDSAMYLCASSLQGARDEQFFGPGTRLTVL.

This clonotype was seen ten or more times. The gene calls are TRBV7-2 and TRBJ2-5; D not certain. Germline assignment: CDR1 SGHTA and CDR2 FQGNSA. The V end was cut by 6 bases, the J end by 2 bases, with 19 bases between. CDR3 size: 16 residues. The CDR3 is CASRPEEALPQETQYF. In nucleotides, the CDR3 is TGTGCCAGCAGGCCCGAGGAAGCCCTCCCACAAGAGACCCAGTACTTC.

This clonotype was detected many times. The chain recombines TRBV27 with TRBJ2-7; 7 bases match TRBD2. The ends lost 3 bases at V and 7 bases at J; junction bases unmatched: 6. From germline, CDR1 is MNHEY and CDR2 SMNVEV (reference sequence). The length of the CDR3 is 13 residues. CDR3 in DNA: TGTGCCAGCAGTTTCCGGGGGGTGCGAGAGCAGTACTTC. The encoded protein is CASSFRGVREQYF.

This clonotype has ten or more counts. The chain carries TRBV4-1 and TRBJ2-2; D ambiguous. The CDR3 loop spans 13 amino acids. V was pared by 0 bases and J by 7 bases, with 6 bases between. Germline lookup yields CDR1 MGHRA and CDR2 YSYEKL. The CDR3, as DNA: TGCGCCAGCAGCCAAGACAATGGCGGGGAGCTGTTTTTT. It yields the protein CASSQDNGGELFF.

This clonotype was counted at least ten times. The chain has TRBV5-1 and TRBJ2-2; 7 bases align to TRBD2. This CDR3 has 20 amino acids. V lost 0 bases to trimming and J lost 1 base; unmatched junction nucleotides: 15. Germline-derived CDR1 and CDR2 are SGHRS and YFSETQ. The CDR3: CASSLAGGPRLAENTGELFF. In nucleotides, the CDR3 is TGCGCCAGCAGCTTGGCCGGCGGCCCTCGGCTAGCGGAGAACACCGGGGAGCTGTTTTTT.

A few counts support this clonotype. A much larger clone differs from this one at a single base, so this may be a read error. V and J are TRBV5-8 and TRBJ2-3, with 7 bases that match TRBD1. This CDR3 is 15 amino acids long. The germline CDR1 and CDR2 sequences are SGHTS and YDEGEE. In DNA, the CDR3 is TGTGCCAGCAGCTTTAAGGGGGCGATTGCAGATAAGCAGTATTTT. This translates into CASSFKGAIADKQYF.

As regards this clonotype: A much larger clone sits a single nucleotide away, making a read error possible. The chain links TRBV3-1 to TRBJ2-7, with D maybe TRBD2 (6 bases). Germline CDR1 is LGHDT and CDR2 is YNNKEL (reference sequence). CDR3 length equals 13 residues. Between the trimmed V and J ends, which lost 1 base and 7 bases, there was a span of 11 bases. The CDR3 nucleotides are TGTGCCAGCAGCCAAGGTGGGGGGAAAGAGCAGTACTTC. Translated: CASSQGGGKEQYF.

This clonotype occurred many times. The V call is TRBV7-6, the J call TRBJ2-3; 7 bases align to TRBD2. Germline V gene sequence: CDR1 SGHVS, CDR2 FNYEAQ. This CDR3 has 14 amino acids. Trimming cost V 11 bases and J 2 bases; bases outside gene matches: 10. The CDR3 reads CASGLGGTTDTQYF. CDR3 sequence (DNA): TGTGCCTCCGGACTAGGCGGGACCACAGATACGCAGTATTTT.

This clonotype has ten or more counts. J is TRBJ2-3 and V is TRBV11-2; possible D gene TRBD1, 5 bases. CDR3 length equals 17 residues. Germline V gene lookup returns CDR1 SGHAT and CDR2 FQNNGV. With 1 base removed from V and 1 base from J, the gap between germline ends came to 15 bases. The DNA of the CDR3 is TGTGCCAGCAGCTTAGCAGGGTGGCGGATTGGCACAGATACGCAGTATTTT. Amino acids: CASSLAGWRIGTDTQYF.

This clonotype was counted at least ten times. The chain carries TRBV6-5 and TRBJ1-5, with D tentatively TRBD1 (6 bases). This CDR3 is 15 amino acids long. The germline V gene encodes CDR1 MNHEY and CDR2 SVGAGI. V was shortened by 3 bases and J by 5 bases, with 14 bases between the two germline ends. The CDR3, as DNA: TGTGCCAGCAGTTATGACAGGCGAGGGGATCAGCCCCAGCATTTT. The encoded protein is CASSYDRRGDQPQHF.

Concerning this clonotype itself: A much larger clone differs by one base, so this may be a read error. The chain uses TRBV6-1 and TRBJ2-7; TRBD2 matches at 7 bases. CDR3 length: 15 amino acids. Germline V gives CDR1 MNHNS, CDR2 SASEGT. V shed 5 bases, J shed 3 bases, and the junction held 10 bases outside the gene matches. The CDR3 DNA is TGTGCCAGCAGTATCCGGACTAGAGGGAACTACGAGCAGTACTTC. This codes for CASSIRTRGNYEQYF.

The V call is TRBV5-6, the J call TRBJ2-7, with a weak D call TRBD1 (6 bases). This CDR3 has 16 residues. Germline loops: CDR1 SGHDT, CDR2 YYEEEE. The V and J ends lost 0 bases and 0 bases respectively, with 13 bases between them. CDR3 sequence: CASSLVGRTVSYEQYF. For the CDR3, the DNA is TGTGCCAGCAGCTTGGTAGGTCGGACAGTCTCCTACGAGCAGTACTTC. Full variable domain (outside the CDR3, taken from reference TRBV5-6 and TRBJ2-7): DAGVTQSPTHLIKTRGQQVTLRCSPKSGHDTVSWYQQALGQGPQFIFQYYEEEERQRGNFPDRFSGHQFPNYSSELNVNALLLGDSALYLCASSLVGRTVSYEQYFGPGTRLTVT.

This clonotype was seen repeatedly, ten times or more. The rearrangement joins TRBV20-1 to TRBJ1-1; D is ambiguous. The CDR3 consists of 12 residues. Trimming took off 2 bases at V and 1 base at J, with 5 bases between the two ends. CDR1 is DFQATT and CDR2 is SNEGSKA in the germline V gene (reference sequence). The chain's CDR3 is CSARRGNTEAFF. The CDR3 DNA follows: TGCAGTGCTAGACGGGGGAACACTGAAGCTTTCTTT.

This clonotype has ten or more counts. The chain is built from TRBV20-1 and TRBJ2-7; 8 bases line up with TRBD1. Trimming removed 3 bases from V and 7 bases from J; junction bases left unmatched: 11. Germline V gene data show CDR1 as DFQATT and CDR2 as SNEGSKA (reference sequence). The CDR3 spans 14 residues. This CDR3 is CSARDPGQVQEQYF. Here the CDR3 DNA reads TGCAGTGCTAGGGACCCGGGACAGGTGCAAGAGCAGTACTTC.

This clonotype was recorded at least ten times. The chain uses TRBV12-3 or TRBV12-4 and TRBJ1-2; a possible D gene is TRBD1 (5 bases). CDR3 length: 12 amino acids. V shed 5 bases and J shed 4 bases, with 8 bases lying between them. CDR3 coding DNA: TGTGCCAGCAGTAGACAGTCCTATGGCTACACCTTC. Its protein product is CASSRQSYGYTF.

The CDR3: CASSPSETQYF. CDR3 bases: TGTGCCAGCAGTCCTTCAGAGACCCAGTACTTC. The genes are TRBV6-2 or TRBV6-3 and TRBJ2-5, with unresolved D. V was cut by 5 bases and J by 4 bases, with 5 bases left in between. CDR3 length: 11 amino acids. CDR1 and CDR2 (germline): MNHEY, SVGEGT.

This clonotype was counted at least ten times. The CDR3 region has the DNA TGCGCCAGCAGTACTCACCTGTCGGAGCCCCAGTACTTC. Encoded protein: CASSTHLSEPQYF. The chain carries TRBV10-2 and TRBJ2-5; unclear D gene. This CDR3 region has 13 residues. Trimming removed 5 bases from V and 9 bases from J, with 16 bases in between. Germline CDR1 is WSHSY and CDR2 is SAAADI.

This clonotype was seen ten or more times. V and J are TRBV7-9 and TRBJ1-2; D is unclear. The germline V gene has CDR1 SEHNR and CDR2 FQNEAQ (reference sequence). The CDR3 runs 13 residues. With 5 bases removed from V and 4 bases from J, the gap between germline ends came to 11 bases. CDR3 sequence: CASSRDGLYGYTF. DNA for the CDR3: TGTGCCAGCAGCCGAGACGGGCTCTATGGCTACACCTTC.